Below, one T cell receptor beta chain is given with its context. Its matching antigen is unknown. The CDR3 spans 15 residues. CDR1 is SEHNR, CDR2 FQNEAQ, per germline (reference sequence). V lost 2 bases and J lost 6, with 13 bases in between. TCRdb's copy holds only in-frame clones and misses some; the assay was immunoSEQ multiplex PCR. The sample shows around 120,000 clones, around 88% of them seen only once. The data belong to a study of cytomegalovirus exposure and HLA in healthy donors. Study-wide results and caveats: For most TCR sequences rarity was the rule, although some public TCRs occurred in many donors. Confirmation was obtained in vitro that a few CMV-associated chains are specific for CMV antigens.

The chain links TRBV7-9 to TRBJ2-2; maybe TRBD1 (5 bases). Sequencing used PBMCs. This TCR derives from a man aged 18 to 35 in good health and CMV-seronegative. The CDR3 bases are TGTGCCAGCAGCTTACCTCCCAGGGTAGCCGGGGAGCTGTTTTTT. This translates into CASSLPPRVAGELFF.